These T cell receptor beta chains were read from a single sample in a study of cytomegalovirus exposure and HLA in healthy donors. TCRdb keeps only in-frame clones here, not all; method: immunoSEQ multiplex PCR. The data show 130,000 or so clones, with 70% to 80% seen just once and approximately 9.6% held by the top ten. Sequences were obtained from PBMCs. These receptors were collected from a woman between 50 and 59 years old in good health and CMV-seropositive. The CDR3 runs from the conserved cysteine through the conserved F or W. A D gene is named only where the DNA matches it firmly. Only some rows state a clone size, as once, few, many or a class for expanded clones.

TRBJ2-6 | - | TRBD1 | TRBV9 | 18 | CASSARDRGVSGANVLTF | TGTGCCAGCAGCGCCCGGGACAGAGGGGTATCTGGGGCCAACGTCCTGACTTTC
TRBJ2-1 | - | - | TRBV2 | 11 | CASRQGGEQFF | TGTGCCAGCAGACAGGGCGGGGAGCAGTTCTTC
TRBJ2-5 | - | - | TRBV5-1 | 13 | CASSTGPQETQYF | TGCGCCAGCAGTACAGGGCCGCAAGAGACCCAGTACTTC
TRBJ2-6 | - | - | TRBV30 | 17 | CACLGTPGEGGANVLTF | TGTGCCTGTCTCGGGACCCCGGGAGAAGGAGGGGCCAACGTCCTGACTTTC
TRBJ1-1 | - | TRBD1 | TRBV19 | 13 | CASSRRGLAEAFF | TGTGCCAGTAGTAGGAGGGGGCTCGCTGAAGCTTTCTTT
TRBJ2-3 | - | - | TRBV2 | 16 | CASSEFEWSIPDTQYF | TGTGCCAGCAGTGAATTCGAGTGGTCGATTCCAGATACGCAGTATTTT
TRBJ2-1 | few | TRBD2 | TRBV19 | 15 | CASSILAGEGNEQFF | TGTGCCAGTAGTATACTGGCGGGAGAAGGGAATGAGCAGTTCTTC
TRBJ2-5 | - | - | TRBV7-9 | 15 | CASSDQQGLGETQYF | TGTGCCAGCAGCGATCAACAGGGCCTGGGAGAGACCCAGTACTTC
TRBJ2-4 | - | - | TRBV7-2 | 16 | CASSFSPGGRKNIQYF | TGTGCCAGCAGCTTCAGCCCCGGAGGACGGAAAAACATTCAGTACTTC
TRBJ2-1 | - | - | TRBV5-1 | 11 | CASSFYGEQFF | TGCGCCAGCAGCTTCTACGGTGAGCAGTTCTTC
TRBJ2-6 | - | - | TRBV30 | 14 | CAWNINSGANVLTF | TGTGCCTGGAACATAAACTCTGGGGCCAACGTCCTGACTTTC
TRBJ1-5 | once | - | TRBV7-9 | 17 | CASSYQRGCVSNQPQHF | TGTGCCAGCAGCTATCAGCGGGGTTGCGTAAGCAATCAGCCCCAGCATTTT
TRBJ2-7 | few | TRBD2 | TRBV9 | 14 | CASSTTGGLDEQYF | TGTGCCAGCAGCACCACGGGAGGTCTGGACGAGCAGTACTTC
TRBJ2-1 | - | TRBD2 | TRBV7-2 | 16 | CASSPPGLAADNEQFF | TGTGCCAGCAGCCCACCCGGACTAGCGGCCGACAATGAGCAGTTCTTC
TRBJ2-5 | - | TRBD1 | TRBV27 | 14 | CASDRTGMEETQYF | TGTGCCAGCGATCGGACAGGGATGGAGGAGACCCAGTACTTC
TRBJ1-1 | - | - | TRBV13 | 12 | CASSFTDTEAFF | TGTGCCAGCAGCTTTACTGACACTGAAGCTTTCTTT
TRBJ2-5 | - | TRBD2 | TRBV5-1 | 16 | CASSLLPGLAGETQYF | TGCGCCAGCAGCTTACTACCGGGACTAGCGGGCGAGACCCAGTACTTC
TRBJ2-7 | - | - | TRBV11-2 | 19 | CASSQGRPGYYEGPYEQYF | TGTGCCAGCAGCCAGGGGCGTCCGGGGTACTATGAAGGCCCCTACGAGCAGTACTTC
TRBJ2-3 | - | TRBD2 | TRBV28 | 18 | CASSSAGTSTKLTDTQYF | TGTGCCAGCAGCTCTGCCGGGACTAGCACCAAATTAACAGATACGCAGTATTTT
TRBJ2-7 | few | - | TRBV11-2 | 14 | CASSLVLASYEQYF | TGTGCCAGCAGCTTAGTACTAGCCTCCTACGAGCAGTACTTC
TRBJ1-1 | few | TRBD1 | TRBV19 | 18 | CASSGRTGGFVAVTEAFF | TGTGCCAGTAGTGGACGGACAGGGGGTTTCGTCGCTGTCACTGAAGCTTTCTTT
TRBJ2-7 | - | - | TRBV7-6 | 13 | CASSQGEGYEQYF | TGTGCCAGCAGCCAAGGTGAGGGATACGAGCAGTACTTC
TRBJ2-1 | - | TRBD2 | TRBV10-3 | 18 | CAIRGRGLAGDRLNEQFF | TGTGCCATCAGGGGAAGGGGACTAGCGGGGGACCGCCTCAATGAGCAGTTCTTC
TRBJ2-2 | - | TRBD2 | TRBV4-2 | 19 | CASSQDWLAGATNTGELFF | TGTGCCAGCAGCCAAGATTGGCTAGCGGGGGCCACGAACACCGGGGAGCTGTTTTTT
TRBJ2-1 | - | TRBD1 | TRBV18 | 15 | CASSAGTGTVGEQFF | TGTGCCAGCTCAGCCGGGACAGGGACGGTCGGTGAGCAGTTCTTC
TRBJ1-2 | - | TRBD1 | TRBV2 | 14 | CASRETGANYGYTF | TGTGCCAGCAGAGAGACAGGGGCGAACTATGGCTACACCTTC